Below are 8 T cell receptor beta chains sequenced from a single sample in a study of blood T cell repertoires in COVID-19. Repertoires were generated with immunoSEQ multiplex PCR, while TCRdb's copy carries only in-frame clones and drops some. In the table there are 150,000 to 200,000 clones, roughly four fifths of which are singletons. Sample: peripheral blood. The origin of the receptors is a woman in her twenties or thirties with acute or convalescent COVID-19.

This clone occurred a few times. The chain is built from TRBV28 and TRBJ1-2, with 8 nucleotides matching TRBD1. J gave up 4 bases and V 11 bases, and 9 bases lay outside the gene matches. The germline gives CDR1 MDHEN, CDR2 SYDVKM. The CDR3 has 13 residues. The CDR3: CAYRGGETYGYTF. In DNA form, the CDR3 reads TGTGCCTACAGGGGGGGAGAGACCTATGGCTACACCTTC.

The genes are TRBV30 and TRBJ2-6, with 7 bases fitting TRBD1. Trimming at V came to 4 bases and at J to 0 bases, leaving 3 bases not matched to a gene. The CDR3 length is 15 residues. The germline V gene has CDR1 GTSNPN and CDR2 SVGIG (reference sequence). The CDR3 sequence is CAWNRGDSGANVLTF. CDR3 in DNA: TGTGCCTGGAACAGGGGAGACTCTGGGGCCAACGTCCTGACTTTC. The variable domain in full, with the rest retrieved from reference TRBV30 and TRBJ2-6, is SQTIHQWPATLVQPVGSPLSLECTVEGTSNPNLYWYRQAAGRGLQLLFYSVGIGQISSEVPQNLSASRPQDRQFILSSKKLLLSDSGFYLCAWNRGDSGANVLTFGAGSRLTVL.

The gene calls are TRBV6-2 or TRBV6-3 and TRBJ2-3, with TRBD2 matching over 9 bases. The germline gives CDR1 MNHEY, CDR2 SVGEGT. The CDR3 is made up of 15 amino acids. After removal of 6 bases from V and 0 bases from J, the junction contained 4 bases not matched to a gene. The CDR3 loop is CASSLTSGSTDTQYF. CDR3 DNA sequence: TGTGCCAGCAGCCTCACTAGCGGGAGCACAGATACGCAGTATTTT.

J is TRBJ2-5 and V is TRBV7-8; D gene uncertain. The germline V and J ends were trimmed by 1 base and 7 bases, with 4 bases remaining between them. The CDR3 sequence is 11 residues long. Germline-derived CDR1 and CDR2 are SGHVS and FQNEAQ. The CDR3 loop is CASSLGGTQYF. CDR3 nucleotides: TGTGCCAGCAGCTTAGGAGGGACCCAGTACTTC.

The chain employs TRBV5-1 and TRBJ1-2; D may be TRBD1 (5 bases). Per the germline V gene, CDR1 is SGHRS and CDR2 is YFSETQ. Trimming left V 0 bases short and J 4 bases short, with 13 bases between. CDR3 length: 15 residues. CDR3 sequence (DNA): TGCGCCAGCAGCTTGGCGGGAGGGGAGGGCTATGGCTACACCTTC. This encodes CASSLAGGEGYGYTF. Variable domain in full (rest from reference TRBV5-1 and TRBJ1-2): KAGVTQTPRYLIKTRGQQVTLSCSPISGHRSVSWYQQTPGQGLQFLFEYFSETQRNKGNFPGRFSGRQFSNSRSEMNVSTLELGDSALYLCASSLAGGEGYGYTFGSGTRLTVV.

V is TRBV29-1 and J is TRBJ1-4; D is ambiguous. V lost 7 bases to trimming and J lost 8 bases, with 14 bases between them. The CDR3 loop spans 12 amino acids. Germline V gene lookup returns CDR1 SQVTM and CDR2 ANQGSEA. The CDR3 sequence is CSAASSAEKLFF. In nucleotides, the CDR3 is TGCAGCGCCGCCTCCAGCGCCGAAAAACTGTTTTTT.

The chain couples TRBV6-5 to TRBJ2-7, with 7 bases lining up with TRBD2. The trim removed 6 bases at V and 4 bases at J, leaving 12 bases unmatched. Germline V CDR1 and CDR2: MNHEY, SVGAGI. The length of the CDR3 is 15 residues. DNA for the CDR3: TGTGCCAGCAGACGCTCGGGACGGGGGGTGTACGAGCAGTACTTC. Translating gives CASRRSGRGVYEQYF.

This chain connects TRBV28 to TRBJ1-2; D not certain. V lost 6 bases and J 5 bases, leaving 7 bases between the germline ends. The CDR3 contains 11 residues. From germline, CDR1 is MDHEN and CDR2 SYDVKM. The CDR3 protein is CASRELYGYTF. The CDR3 DNA sequence: TGTGCCAGCAGGGAGTTGTATGGCTACACCTTC.